Presented here are 9 T cell receptor beta chains from one specimen sequenced in a study of T cells in Graves' hyperthyroidism and ophthalmopathy. Amplified TCR beta CDR3 regions derived from RNA transcripts. First-round RT-PCR with HTBI primers amplified the TCR CDR3 region. Via MiXCR, TCRdb re-called the multiplex PCR reads, giving one row per CDR3 protein. The sample has 800,000 or so distinct CDR3 sequences; 35% to 45% are singletons. Sequencing was carried out using blood. The source of these receptors is a man aged 18 to 30 with Graves' hyperthyroidism.

There are a few counts of this clonotype. The chain employs TRBV6-1 and TRBJ2-7; D perhaps matches TRBD2 (6 bases). V shed 1 base and J shed 0 bases, with 10 bases lying between them. Looked up from germline, CDR1 is MNHNS and CDR2 is SASEGT. This CDR3 is built from 15 residues. CDR3 region: CASSEGPEGSYEQYF. For the CDR3, the DNA is TGTGCCAGCAGTGAAGGGCCGGAGGGCTCCTACGAGCAGTACTTC.

The gene calls are TRBV7-8 and TRBJ2-5, with D unresolved. There are 14 residues in the CDR3. In germline, CDR1 is SGHVS, CDR2 FQNEAQ. Trimming cost V 3 bases and J 0 bases, with 8 bases left between them. The CDR3 is CASSFGSYQETQYF. For the CDR3, the DNA is TGTGCCAGCAGCTTTGGGTCGTACCAAGAGACCCAGTACTTC.

On this clonotype: Germline is not matched at one junction end, which may reflect a read error. The chain has TRBV7-9 and TRBJ1-6, with D possibly being TRBD1 (6 bases). The germline gives CDR1 SEHNR, CDR2 FQNEAQ (reference sequence). The CDR3 has 19 residues. CDR3 amino acids: CASGLAPSSDSSYNSPLHF. The CDR3 nucleotides are TGTGCCAGCGGCTTAGCCCCCTCGTCGGACAGCTCCTATAATTCACCCCTCCACTTT. Full variable domain (remainder filled in from reference TRBV7-9 and TRBJ1-6): DTGVSQNPRHKITKRGQNVTFRCDPISEHNRLYWYRQTLGQGPEFLTYFQNEAQLEKSRLLSDRFSAERPKGSFSTLEIQRTEQGDSAMYLCASGLAPSSDSSYNSPLHFGNGTRLTVT.

The chain joins TRBV7-2 to TRBJ2-7, with TRBD1 matching 10 bases. Germline-derived CDR1 and CDR2 are SGHTA and FQGNSA. The CDR3 totals 13 residues. The V gene end was trimmed by 6 bases and the J gene end by 7 bases; junction bases not matched to a gene: 6. The CDR3, as DNA: TGTGCCAGCAGAAGACAGGGGGCAGGAGAGCAGTACTTC. As protein: CASRRQGAGEQYF. Supplemented by reference TRBV7-2 and TRBJ2-7, the full variable domain reads GAGVSQSPSNKVTEKGKDVELRCDPISGHTALYWYRQSLGQGLEFLIYFQGNSAPDKSGLPSDRFSAERTGGSVSTLTIQRTQQEDSAVYLCASRRQGAGEQYFGPGTRLTVT.

This clonotype was detected a few times. The rearrangement links TRBV7-2 to TRBJ1-4; TRBD1 is a possible D gene (6 bases). V was shortened by 5 bases and J by 4 bases, with 14 bases between the two germline ends. Per the germline V gene, CDR1 is SGHTA and CDR2 is FQGNSA. CDR3 length: 15 amino acids. DNA of the CDR3: TGTGCCAGCAGCGACTCGGACAGAAGTAATGAAAAACTGTTTTTT. Translated: CASSDSDRSNEKLFF.

This chain joins TRBV10-3 and TRBJ1-1; maybe TRBD1 (5 bases). CDR1 is ENHRY, CDR2 SYGVKD, per germline. The CDR3 sequence is 15 residues long. Trimming stripped 10 bases from V and 0 bases from J, with 18 bases between. The CDR3 loop reads CASNTLGRLNTEAFF. As DNA, the CDR3 is TGTGCCAGCAACACCTTGGGACGCTTGAACACTGAAGCTTTCTTT.

The table lists this clonotype with many counts. The chain links TRBV20-1 to TRBJ1-1, with 9 bases fitting TRBD1. The CDR3 consists of 14 residues. Germline assignment: CDR1 DFQATT and CDR2 SNEGSKA (reference sequence). V lost 1 base, J lost 6 bases, and 6 bases stayed unmatched. The CDR3 DNA is TGCAGTGCTAGAGTACCGGGACAGGGAGCTGAAGCTTTCTTT. Protein: CSARVPGQGAEAFF.

In this sample, this clonotype turned up a few times. The chain uses TRBV20-1 and TRBJ1-5; 7 nucleotides match TRBD1. V was clipped by 0 bases and J by 2 bases; unmatched bases: 7. The CDR3 spans 16 residues. Germline loops: CDR1 DFQATT, CDR2 SNEGSKA (reference sequence). CDR3 amino acids: CSAREGGAVGNQPQHF. The CDR3 bases are TGCAGTGCTAGAGAAGGGGGCGCAGTCGGCAATCAGCCCCAGCATTTT.

This clonotype was counted many times. The J gene is TRBJ2-6, the V gene TRBV15; possible D gene TRBD1, 7 bases. The CDR3 runs 17 residues. Trimming cost V 8 bases and J 1 base, with 18 bases left between them. Germline CDR1 LNHNV, CDR2 YYDKDF (reference sequence). Here the CDR3 reads CATGGTDDKSGANVLTF. The CDR3, as DNA: TGTGCCACCGGCGGGACAGACGACAAATCTGGGGCCAACGTCCTGACTTTC.